The 14 T cell receptor beta chains below all came from one sample that was sequenced in a study of blood T cell repertoires in COVID-19. Using immunoSEQ multiplex PCR, the repertoire was profiled, and TCRdb retains in-frame clones only, with some absent. Of over 30,000 clones in the sample, about 89% are singletons; the top ten hold 5% to 6.5%. The sequenced material came from peripheral blood. These receptors were taken from a human donor in a cohort sampled during active COVID-19.

The chain employs TRBV5-1 and TRBJ1-2; unclear D gene. Per the germline V gene, CDR1 is SGHRS and CDR2 is YFSETQ. Trimming took 2 bases from V and 3 from J, leaving 11 bases between them. The CDR3 covers 14 residues. This CDR3 reads CASSFSGLDYGYTF. CDR3 in DNA: TGCGCCAGCAGCTTTTCCGGTCTGGACTATGGCTACACCTTC.

This clone came up once. The chain couples TRBV7-9 to TRBJ2-3; possible D gene TRBD1, 5 bases. Per germline, CDR1 SEHNR and CDR2 FQNEAQ (reference sequence). V was shortened by 4 bases and J by 0 bases, with 11 bases between the two germline ends. CDR3 length equals 15 residues. In DNA, the CDR3 is TGTGCCAGCAGCTCCCAGACAGTTAGCACAGATACGCAGTATTTT. Its protein product is CASSSQTVSTDTQYF. Using reference TRBV7-9 and TRBJ2-3 for the parts outside the CDR3, the full variable domain is DTGVSQNPRHKITKRGQNVTFRCDPISEHNRLYWYRQTLGQGPEFLTYFQNEAQLEKSRLLSDRFSAERPKGSFSTLEIQRTEQGDSAMYLCASSSQTVSTDTQYFGPGTRLTVL.

The gene calls are TRBV4-2 and TRBJ2-1; D is uncertain. The germline CDR1 and CDR2 sequences are LGHNA and YNFKEQ. This CDR3 region has 17 residues. The V end was cut by 0 bases, the J end by 0 bases, with 12 bases between. The chain's CDR3 is CASSQDPMRSSYNEQFF. CDR3 in DNA: TGTGCCAGCAGCCAAGACCCCATGCGAAGCTCCTACAATGAGCAGTTCTTC.

The rearrangement uses TRBV2 and TRBJ2-1, with TRBD1 matching over 7 bases. The V gene end was trimmed by 4 bases and the J gene end by 7 bases; junction bases not matched to a gene: 7. Looked up from germline, CDR1 is SNHLY and CDR2 is FYNNEI. The CDR3 runs to 14 residues. CDR3 loop: CASSVQGIGNEQFF. Written as DNA, the CDR3 is TGTGCCAGCAGTGTACAGGGGATAGGGAATGAGCAGTTCTTC.

This chain connects TRBV19 to TRBJ2-4; D is possibly TRBD1 (5 bases). CDR1 is LNHDA and CDR2 is SQIVND in the germline V gene (reference sequence). CDR3 length equals 15 residues. V lost 3 bases and J lost 8, with 17 bases in between. In nucleotides, the CDR3 is TGTGCCAGTAGTATCCCCGCAGGGATAGAGGACATTCAGTACTTC. It yields the protein CASSIPAGIEDIQYF.

The chain links TRBV6-5 to TRBJ1-4; no clear D. The CDR3 sequence is 15 residues long. Trimming took 2 bases from V and 4 from J, leaving 11 bases between them. Germline V lookup: CDR1 MNHEY, CDR2 SVGAGI. The CDR3: CASSYRRTLNEKLFF. In nucleotides, the CDR3 is TGTGCCAGCAGTTACCGGCGGACTCTTAATGAAAAACTGTTTTTT.

The chain joins TRBV6-6 to TRBJ1-1, with TRBD1 identical over 7 bases. The V gene end was trimmed by 2 bases and the J gene end by 4 bases; junction bases not matched to a gene: 4. The germline CDR1 and CDR2 sequences are MNHNY and SVGAGI (reference sequence). The CDR3 runs 14 residues. DNA of the CDR3: TGTGCCAGCAGTTACGCTGGGACAGCCACTGAAGCTTTCTTT. Amino acid sequence: CASSYAGTATEAFF.

The chain employs TRBV19 and TRBJ1-1; weak D call: TRBD1 (6 bases). CDR1 is LNHDA and CDR2 is SQIVND in the germline V gene (reference sequence). This CDR3 is built from 14 residues. Deletions cut 6 bases from V and 2 bases from J, with 13 bases between. In nucleotides, the CDR3 is TGTGCCAGTAGACAAACAGGGCTTAACACTGAAGCTTTCTTT. Translated, it gives CASRQTGLNTEAFF.

This clone was seen just once. V gene TRBV20-1 combines with J gene TRBJ2-5, with 7 bases fitting TRBD1. V dropped 3 bases and J dropped 4; count of bases not matched to a gene: 8. The CDR3 has 14 residues. CDR1 is DFQATT and CDR2 is SNEGSKA in the germline V gene (reference sequence). DNA of the CDR3: TGCAGTGCTAGTCGACAGGGCCAGTTAGAGACCCAGTACTTC. This translates into CSASRQGQLETQYF.

The genes are TRBV7-2 and TRBJ1-5; the D gene is possibly TRBD1 (5 bases). Between the trimmed V and J ends, which lost 1 base and 3 bases, there was a span of 10 bases. This CDR3 contains 15 residues. Germline V gene data show CDR1 as SGHTA and CDR2 as FQGNSA. In DNA form, the CDR3 reads TGTGCCAGCAGCTTAGAGTCAGGGTACAATCAGCCCCAGCATTTT. It is translated as CASSLESGYNQPQHF.

The chain has TRBV5-1 and TRBJ2-1; TRBD2 matches at 8 bases. Germline V gene sequence: CDR1 SGHRS, CDR2 YFSETQ. The trim removed 0 bases at V and 6 bases at J, leaving 5 bases unmatched. The CDR3 totals 15 residues. This CDR3 is CASSLAAGDFNEQFF. The CDR3 DNA sequence: TGCGCCAGCAGCTTGGCAGCGGGAGATTTCAATGAGCAGTTCTTC.

V and J are TRBV30 and TRBJ1-6; 7 bases line up with TRBD1. Germline V gene lookup returns CDR1 GTSNPN and CDR2 SVGIG (reference sequence). This CDR3 spans 13 amino acids. Trimming at V came to 1 base and at J to 10 bases, leaving 4 bases not matched to a gene. CDR3 sequence reads: CAWSGQGGSPLHF. In DNA form, the CDR3 reads TGTGCCTGGAGTGGGCAGGGGGGATCACCCCTCCACTTT. Combining the CDR3 with reference TRBV30 and TRBJ1-6 gives the whole variable domain SQTIHQWPATLVQPVGSPLSLECTVEGTSNPNLYWYRQAAGRGLQLLFYSVGIGQISSEVPQNLSASRPQDRQFILSSKKLLLSDSGFYLCAWSGQGGSPLHFGNGTRLTVT.

This sequence joins TRBV24-1 and TRBJ1-4; the match to TRBD1 covers 10 bases. CDR1 and CDR2 from the germline V gene are KGHDR and SFDVKD. V was pared by 5 bases and J by 5 bases, with 10 bases of the junction left unmatched. This CDR3 spans 17 amino acids. As DNA, the CDR3 is TGTGCCACCAGTGCCCAGACAGGGGGCGATCAGAATGAAAAACTGTTTTTT. Amino acids: CATSAQTGGDQNEKLFF.

The chain joins TRBV10-3 to TRBJ2-3; TRBD2 matches 8 bases. Germline V gene lookup returns CDR1 ENHRY and CDR2 SYGVKD. CDR3 length: 14 amino acids. With V trimmed by 2 bases and J by 4 bases, 2 bases remained unmatched. The CDR3 loop is CAISESGSADTQYF. In DNA form, the CDR3 reads TGTGCCATCAGTGAGAGCGGGAGCGCAGATACGCAGTATTTT.